Below, one T cell receptor (beta chain) is given with its context. Its target is unknown. Unexposed donor CD4+ T cells date from about 2011-2018, before the COVID-19 pandemic. Deep TCR-beta sequencing used DNA from uncultured naive and memory CD4+ T cells. Sequencing used immunoSEQ multiplex PCR; TCRdb keeps in-frame clones, though not all of them. In the table there are some 69,000 clones, 94% of which are singletons. The data were taken from a study of CD4 T cells in relation to SARS-CoV-2 and coronaviruses. Points from the study as a whole: Monoreactive clones expanded significantly more to SARS-CoV-2 than crossreactive clones did.

Germline-derived CDR1 and CDR2 are MNHEY and SVGAGI. The CDR3 is 12 amino acids. Trimming stripped 5 bases from V and 2 bases from J, with 7 bases between. The chain recombines TRBV6-5 with TRBJ2-7; no firm D call. This receptor was taken from a human donor in good health. Sequencing was carried out using naive CD4+ T cells from PBMCs. Noted subset: naive CD4+ T cells isolated by negative enrichment. The chain's CDR3 is CASSTETYEQYF. The CDR3 DNA reads TGTGCCAGCAGTACAGAAACCTACGAGCAGTACTTC.